The sample holds many counts of the clone carrying this T cell receptor (beta chain). Its antigen is not known. The CDR3 has 17 amino acids. Trimming cost V 1 base and J 0 bases, with 10 bases left between them. TCRdb analysed the 5' RACE reads with MiXCR anew, one entry per CDR3 protein. The sample includes tens of thousands of distinct CDR3 sequences, approximately 5% seen only once; the top ten take approximately 2.1%. The sample originates from a study of CD8 T cells in ankylosing spondylitis. Study-level points and caveats: Previous work reported some of these motif variants in the synovial fluid and blood of reactive arthritis.

The sequence was obtained from a male donor with ankylosing spondylitis or in good health (not recorded which). V is TRBV7-1 and J is TRBJ1-6; TRBD1 is a possible D gene (6 bases). TRBV7-1 carries the ORF label, with uncertain function. Sample: blood, either unsorted or a sorted T cell fraction (not recorded which). The CDR3 bases are TGTGCCAGCAGCTCAGGGGGGGCCAGCTCCTATAATTCACCCCTCCACTTT. Amino acids: CASSSGGASSYNSPLHF.